What follows are 32 T cell receptor beta chains derived from one specimen sequenced in a study of tissue T cells after allogeneic stem cell transplantation. The table came from immunoSEQ multiplex PCR; TCRdb's copy has only in-frame clones and leaves some out. The sample has more than 8,000 clones, roughly three fifths seen once. The sequenced sample was tissue from the jejunum, obtained at autopsy. The receptors shown here come from a female donor older than 55 with lung cancer.

This clone came up once. The chain recombines TRBV7-8 with TRBJ1-2, with a possible D match to TRBD1 (6 bases). Looked up from germline, CDR1 is SGHVS and CDR2 is FQNEAQ. Trimming took 2 bases from V and 8 from J, leaving 9 bases between them. The CDR3 runs 12 residues. The CDR3: CASSLNRVGYTF. The CDR3 DNA sequence: TGTGCCAGCAGCTTAAACAGGGTCGGCTACACCTTC.

The chain recombines TRBV18 with TRBJ2-3; TRBD2 matches at 12 bases. Germline-derived CDR1 and CDR2 are KGHSH and LQKENI. This CDR3 region has 15 residues. V lost 6 bases, J lost 0 bases, and 1 base stayed unmatched. The CDR3 is CASSLAGGSTDTQYF. The CDR3, as DNA: TGTGCCAGCTCGCTAGCGGGAGGGAGCACAGATACGCAGTATTTT.

This rearrangement joins TRBV25-1 to TRBJ2-2, with D possibly called TRBD1 or TRBD2 (6 bases each). Trimming cost V 10 bases and J 3 bases, with 15 bases left between them. Per germline, CDR1 MGHDK and CDR2 SYGVNS. The CDR3 contains 14 residues. This CDR3 reads CATRGDTYTGELFF. The CDR3, as DNA: TGTGCCACCCGCGGGGACACCTACACCGGGGAGCTGTTTTTT.

This chain uses TRBV19 with TRBJ1-1; D not certain. The CDR3 has 13 residues. The germline V and J ends were trimmed by 3 bases and 7 bases, with 12 bases remaining between them. In germline, CDR1 is LNHDA, CDR2 SQIVND (reference sequence). CDR3 nucleotide sequence: TGTGCCAGTAGTATCGGGAGAGGGAGTGAAGCTTTCTTT. Protein product: CASSIGRGSEAFF. The full variable domain, with the rest looked up from reference TRBV19 and TRBJ1-1, is DGGITQSPKYLFRKEGQNVTLSCEQNLNHDAMYWYRQDPGQGLRLIYYSQIVNDFQKGDIAEGYSVSREKKESFPLTVTSAQKNPTAFYLCASSIGRGSEAFFGQGTRLTVV.

The chain uses TRBV7-8 and TRBJ1-2; TRBD1 matches 8 bases. The CDR3 sequence is 17 residues long. V lost 3 bases and J lost 1; bases outside the gene matches: 10. CDR1 is SGHVS and CDR2 is FQNEAQ in the germline V gene. As DNA, the CDR3 is TGTGCCAGCAGCTTGGATTTCCAGGGGGCTGTTAACTATGGCTACACCTTC. It codes for CASSLDFQGAVNYGYTF.

This clone has only one observation. The gene calls are TRBV6-1 and TRBJ2-7; D gene uncertain. The CDR3 totals 11 residues. Per the germline V gene, CDR1 is MNHNS and CDR2 is SASEGT. V was shortened by 5 bases and J by 5 bases, with 7 bases between the two germline ends. CDR3 amino acids: CASSWVDEQYF. CDR3 nucleotides: TGTGCCAGCAGTTGGGTTGACGAGCAGTACTTC.

This clone was recorded a few times. The rearrangement links TRBV7-9 to TRBJ1-1, with D tentatively TRBD1 (6 bases). V was shortened by 1 base and J by 7 bases, with 16 bases between the two germline ends. Germline V gene sequence: CDR1 SEHNR, CDR2 FQNEAQ (reference sequence). The CDR3 sequence is 15 residues long. Here the CDR3 reads CASSLVSGGGDEAFF. The CDR3, as DNA: TGTGCCAGCAGCTTAGTGAGTGGGGGCGGAGATGAAGCTTTCTTT.

This rearrangement joins TRBV7-3 to TRBJ2-2; D is possibly TRBD1 (6 bases). CDR1 and CDR2 (germline): SGHTA, FQGTGA. The CDR3 loop spans 16 amino acids. V shed 5 bases and J shed 4 bases, with 17 bases lying between them. CDR3 residues: CASSPHLTGFTGELFF. Written as DNA, the CDR3 is TGTGCCAGCAGCCCTCATCTGACAGGTTTCACCGGGGAGCTGTTTTTT.

V gene TRBV7-2 combines with J gene TRBJ2-7; 8 bases fit TRBD2. Germline CDR1 SGHTA, CDR2 FQGNSA. This CDR3 has 16 residues. With V trimmed by 5 bases and J by 0 bases, 9 bases remained unmatched. The CDR3 here is CASSPYIAGGSYEQYF. The CDR3 DNA sequence: TGTGCCAGCAGCCCTTATATCGCGGGAGGCTCCTACGAGCAGTACTTC. Supplemented by reference TRBV7-2 and TRBJ2-7, the full variable domain reads GAGVSQSPSNKVTEKGKDVELRCDPISGHTALYWYRQSLGQGLEFLIYFQGNSAPDKSGLPSDRFSAERTGGSVSTLTIQRTQQEDSAVYLCASSPYIAGGSYEQYFGPGTRLTVT.

J is TRBJ1-1 and V is TRBV10-3; the D gene is possibly TRBD1 (6 bases). V was pared by 3 bases and J by 4 bases, with 18 bases between. The CDR3 contains 16 residues. CDR1 and CDR2 from the germline V gene are ENHRY and SYGVKD. CDR3 protein: CAISDGLGAGSTEAFF. The DNA for the CDR3 is TGTGCCATCAGTGATGGCCTGGGGGCGGGTAGCACTGAAGCTTTCTTT.

Only a few counts were recorded for this clone. The rearrangement joins TRBV18 to TRBJ1-1; tentative D call: TRBD1 (5 bases). Germline values: CDR1 KGHSH, CDR2 LQKENI. The CDR3 covers 18 residues. V dropped 2 bases and J dropped 2 bases, with 21 bases sitting between them. CDR3 residues: CASSPIRQRGRVNTEAFF. CDR3 sequence (DNA): TGTGCCAGCTCACCAATTAGACAGCGAGGTCGGGTTAACACTGAAGCTTTCTTT.

This clone has only one observation. The rearrangement links TRBV7-9 to TRBJ2-2; 9 positions agree with TRBD1. The ends lost 0 bases at V and 1 base at J; junction bases unmatched: 6. There are 18 residues in the CDR3. Per germline, CDR1 SEHNR and CDR2 FQNEAQ (reference sequence). CDR3 DNA sequence: TGTGCCAGCAGCTTAGCCGTACAGGGGGCCTGGAACACCGGGGAGCTGTTTTTT. Translating it yields CASSLAVQGAWNTGELFF.

The chain couples TRBV7-9 to TRBJ2-3; 8 nucleotides match TRBD1. Germline V gives CDR1 SEHNR, CDR2 FQNEAQ (reference sequence). After removal of 2 bases from V and 0 bases from J, the junction contained 4 bases not matched to a gene. CDR3 length: 16 amino acids. The CDR3 DNA reads as TGTGCCAGCAGCTTAAGAACAGGGGGGAGCACAGATACGCAGTATTTT. This sequence encodes CASSLRTGGSTDTQYF.

V and J are TRBV7-9 and TRBJ2-1; a possible D gene is TRBD2 (6 bases). Looked up from germline, CDR1 is SEHNR and CDR2 is FQNEAQ (reference sequence). The CDR3 runs to 14 residues. Trimming removed 0 bases at V and 10 bases at J, with 13 bases between. CDR3 bases: TGTGCCAGCAGCTTAGCTGTTAGGAGCGGGGAGCAGTTCTTC. It is translated as CASSLAVRSGEQFF.

V usage is TRBV28 and J usage is TRBJ2-5, with a weak D call TRBD1 (7 bases). CDR1 and CDR2 from the germline V gene are MDHEN and SYDVKM. The CDR3 consists of 13 residues. Between the trimmed V and J ends, which lost 7 bases and 5 bases, there was a span of 14 bases. In DNA, the CDR3 is TGTGCCAGCACCCAGGGGGGACAGGAGACCCAGTACTTC. It is translated as CASTQGGQETQYF.

This chain uses TRBV27 with TRBJ2-7, with D possibly matching TRBD2 (6 bases). CDR1 and CDR2 (germline): MNHEY, SMNVEV (reference sequence). This CDR3 region has 15 residues. V was trimmed by 5 bases and J by 3 bases, leaving 17 bases between them. CDR3 sequence: CASSLGGTGHYEQYF. In DNA, the CDR3 is TGTGCCAGCAGTCTTGGCGGGACGGGCCACTACGAGCAGTACTTC.

This chain connects TRBV15 to TRBJ2-7, with D unresolved. CDR3 size: 12 residues. Germline V gives CDR1 LNHNV, CDR2 YYDKDF (reference sequence). V lost 3 bases and J 0 bases, leaving 3 bases between the germline ends. The CDR3 spells CATSRDSYEQYF. The CDR3 coding sequence is TGTGCCACCAGCAGGGACTCCTACGAGCAGTACTTC.

This clone was detected only a few times. This chain connects TRBV15 to TRBJ2-5; no clear D. The germline V gene has CDR1 LNHNV and CDR2 YYDKDF (reference sequence). Trimming left V 3 bases short and J 4 bases short, with 9 bases between. CDR3 length: 13 amino acids. As DNA, the CDR3 is TGTGCCACCAGCAGGCGTGCTCTAGAGACCCAGTACTTC. Protein: CATSRRALETQYF.

This clone showed up just once. The V call is TRBV5-5, the J call TRBJ2-1; possibly TRBD2 for D (5 bases). Between the trimmed V and J ends, which lost 4 bases and 4 bases, there was a span of 12 bases. Germline V gene lookup returns CDR1 SGHKS and CDR2 YYEKEE (reference sequence). The CDR3 has 14 residues. The CDR3 nucleotides read TGTGCCAGCAGCCCAGCCGGGGTATACAATGAGCAGTTCTTC. Translating gives CASSPAGVYNEQFF.

The V gene is TRBV3-1 (or the pseudogene TRBV3-2), the J gene TRBJ1-5; D remains ambiguous. The CDR3 extends over 13 amino acids. The germline gives CDR1 LGHDT, CDR2 YNNKEL (reference sequence). V lost 1 base and J 3 bases, leaving 4 bases between the germline ends. The CDR3, as DNA: TGTGCCAGCAGCCAAGCTTCCAATCAGCCCCAGCATTTT. Its translation: CASSQASNQPQHF.

The chain is built from TRBV25-1 and TRBJ2-3; D gene ambiguous. This CDR3 has 11 amino acids. Germline lookup yields CDR1 MGHDK and CDR2 SYGVNS. V dropped 8 bases and J dropped 2 bases, with 5 bases sitting between them. The CDR3 loop reads CASGDTDTQYF. In DNA form, the CDR3 reads TGTGCCAGCGGAGACACAGATACGCAGTATTTT.

The rearrangement links TRBV4-2 to TRBJ1-1; D remains unclear. There are 15 residues in the CDR3. Trimming took off 0 bases at V and 6 bases at J, with 14 bases between the two ends. In germline, CDR1 is LGHNA, CDR2 YNFKEQ. DNA of the CDR3: TGTGCCAGCAGCCAAGATTTCGGATGGGTCGCTGAAGCTTTCTTT. It is translated as CASSQDFGWVAEAFF.

The rearrangement joins TRBV4-1 to TRBJ2-5; D is undetermined. This CDR3 is built from 16 residues. V was cut by 4 bases and J by 2 bases, with 17 bases left in between. CDR1 MGHRA and CDR2 YSYEKL come from the germline V gene. The CDR3 bases are TGCGCCAGCAGCCTAAGAGCTCTCGATCTTCAAGAGACCCAGTACTTC. Its translation is CASSLRALDLQETQYF.

The V gene is TRBV11-2, the J gene TRBJ1-1, with 7 bases lining up with TRBD1. V trimming: 4 bases; J trimming: 4 bases; junction bases outside the gene matches: 9. This CDR3 is 15 amino acids long. Germline assignment: CDR1 SGHAT and CDR2 FQNNGV. The CDR3, as DNA: TGTGCCAGCAGCTACAGGACAGGAGGTGTCACTGAAGCTTTCTTT. Translated, it gives CASSYRTGGVTEAFF.

The V and J genes are TRBV18 and TRBJ2-1; D gene ambiguous. The CDR3 length is 13 residues. The V gene lost 2 bases and the J gene lost 5 bases, with 7 bases spanning the gap. Per the germline V gene, CDR1 is KGHSH and CDR2 is LQKENI. The DNA of the CDR3 is TGTGCCAGCTCACCAACGGGTGACAATGAGCAGTTCTTC. The encoded protein is CASSPTGDNEQFF.

In its sample, this clone is medium-sized. This chain joins TRBV10-1 and TRBJ1-6, with 7 bases fitting TRBD1. In germline, CDR1 is WNHNN, CDR2 SYGVQD (reference sequence). Germline trimming cut 3 bases from V and 10 bases from J; bases unmatched to any gene: 3. The CDR3 totals 13 residues. This CDR3 is CASSEYRGSPLHF. CDR3 sequence (DNA): TGCGCCAGCAGTGAATACAGGGGCTCACCCCTCCACTTT.

The V and J genes are TRBV6-4 and TRBJ2-1, with D tentatively TRBD1 or TRBD2 (5 bases each). This CDR3 contains 13 residues. Germline V CDR1 and CDR2: MRHNA, SNTAGT. Trimming shortened V by 0 bases and J by 15 bases, and 15 bases separated the two germline ends. DNA of the CDR3: TGTGCCAGCAGTGACTCCGGGACGACAAGACGGTTCTTC. This encodes CASSDSGTTRRFF.

The rearrangement uses TRBV9 and TRBJ2-2; D is unresolved. Trimming shortened V by 0 bases and J by 2 bases, and 8 bases separated the two germline ends. Germline V CDR1 and CDR2: SGDLS, YYNGEE. The CDR3 is 15 residues long. Here the CDR3 reads CASSVANGNTGELFF. The CDR3 DNA reads TGTGCCAGCAGCGTAGCTAACGGAAACACCGGGGAGCTGTTTTTT.

The table lists this clone with a count of one. The chain has TRBV5-1 and TRBJ2-1, with unresolved D. The CDR3 consists of 13 residues. Germline V gene data show CDR1 as SGHRS and CDR2 as YFSETQ. V gave up 0 bases and J gave up 1 base, with 2 bases separating them. The DNA of the CDR3 is TGCGCCAGCAGCTTGGGATCCTACAATGAGCAGTTCTTC. Protein sequence: CASSLGSYNEQFF.

The chain couples TRBV9 to TRBJ2-3, with D possibly matching TRBD1 (5 bases). V lost 0 bases and J 3 bases, leaving 20 bases between the germline ends. Germline V CDR1 and CDR2: SGDLS, YYNGEE. The CDR3 extends over 18 amino acids. CDR3 residues: CASSVVGRHVGATDTQYF. The CDR3 coding sequence is TGTGCCAGCAGCGTAGTTGGTAGGCATGTAGGGGCGACAGATACGCAGTATTTT.

The chain has TRBV19 and TRBJ2-1; possibly TRBD1 or TRBD2 for D (5 bases each). In germline, CDR1 is LNHDA, CDR2 SQIVND (reference sequence). CDR3 size: 16 residues. V lost 3 bases, J lost 8 bases, and 20 bases lay in between. The CDR3 is CASSIPGSLGVYEQFF. DNA for the CDR3: TGTGCCAGTAGTATCCCGGGATCACTAGGGGTCTATGAGCAGTTCTTC.

The chain is built from TRBV25-1 and TRBJ1-5, with D possibly TRBD1 on 5 matching bases. The V gene lost 7 bases and the J gene lost 8 bases, with 27 bases spanning the gap. The CDR3 length is 17 residues. In germline, CDR1 is MGHDK, CDR2 SYGVNS. CDR3 DNA: TGTGCCAGCAACTTTCTGGGGGGTCCGACAGAGGCGAAGCCCCAGCATTTT. It is translated as CASNFLGGPTEAKPQHF.